What follows is one T cell receptor (beta chain) and its context. V lost 4 bases, J lost 2 bases, and 8 bases stayed unmatched. Germline-derived CDR1 and CDR2 are SGHTA and FQGNSA. The CDR3 contains 16 residues. This sample was taken from a study of blood T cell repertoires in COVID-19. The overall study: Sites in the United States, Italy and Spain provided acute and convalescent COVID-19 samples.

Measured with immunoSEQ multiplex PCR; TCRdb has only the in-frame clones, and not every one. Here the sample spans some 150,000 clones, about four fifths being singletons. The chain has TRBV7-2 and TRBJ2-5; 9 bases agree with TRBD1. The sample comprised peripheral blood. The TCR originated in a man in his sixties with acute or convalescent COVID-19. In DNA form, the CDR3 reads TGTGCCAGCAGCTCATTGGGGACAGGGCGGCAAGAGACCCAGTACTTC. Translation gives CASSSLGTGRQETQYF. Full variable domain (outside the CDR3, taken from reference TRBV7-2 and TRBJ2-5): GAGVSQSPSNKVTEKGKDVELRCDPISGHTALYWYRQSLGQGLEFLIYFQGNSAPDKSGLPSDRFSAERTGGSVSTLTIQRTQQEDSAVYLCASSSLGTGRQETQYFGPGTRLLVL.